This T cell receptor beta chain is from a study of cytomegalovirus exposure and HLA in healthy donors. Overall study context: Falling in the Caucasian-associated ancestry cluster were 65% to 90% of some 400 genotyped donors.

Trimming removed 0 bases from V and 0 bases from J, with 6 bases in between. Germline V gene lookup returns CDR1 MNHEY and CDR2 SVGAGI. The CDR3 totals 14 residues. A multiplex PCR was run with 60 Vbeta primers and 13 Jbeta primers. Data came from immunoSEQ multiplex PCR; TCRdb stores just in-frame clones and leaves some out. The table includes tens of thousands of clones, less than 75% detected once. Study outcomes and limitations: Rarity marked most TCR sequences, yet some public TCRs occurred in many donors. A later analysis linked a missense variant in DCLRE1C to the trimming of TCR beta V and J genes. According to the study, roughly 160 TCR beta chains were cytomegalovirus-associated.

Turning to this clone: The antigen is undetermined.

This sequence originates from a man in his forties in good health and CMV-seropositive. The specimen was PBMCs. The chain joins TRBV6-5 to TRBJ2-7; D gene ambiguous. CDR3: CASSYSYGSYEQYF. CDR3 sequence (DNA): TGTGCCAGCAGTTACTCGTACGGCTCCTACGAGCAGTACTTC.